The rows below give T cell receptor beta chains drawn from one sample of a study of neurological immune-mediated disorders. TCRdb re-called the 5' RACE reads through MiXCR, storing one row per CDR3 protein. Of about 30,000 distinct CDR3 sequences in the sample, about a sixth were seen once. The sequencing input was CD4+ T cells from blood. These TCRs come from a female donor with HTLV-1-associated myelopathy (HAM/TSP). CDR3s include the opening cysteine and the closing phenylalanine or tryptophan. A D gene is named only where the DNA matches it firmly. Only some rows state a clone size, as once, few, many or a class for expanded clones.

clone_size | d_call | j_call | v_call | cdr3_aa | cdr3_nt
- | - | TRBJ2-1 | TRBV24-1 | CATSDPLAETYNEQFF | TGTGCCACCAGTGATCCGTTAGCGGAGACCTACAATGAGCAGTTCTTC
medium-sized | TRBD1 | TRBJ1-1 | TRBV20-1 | CSARDRGRTEAFF | TGCAGTGCTAGAGATAGGGGGCGGACTGAAGCTTTCTTT
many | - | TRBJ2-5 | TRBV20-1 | CSARVASERKTQYF | TGCAGTGCTAGAGTAGCCAGCGAGAGAAAGACCCAGTACTTC
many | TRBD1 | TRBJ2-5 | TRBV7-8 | CASSLYPGTGQETQYF | TGTGCCAGCAGCTTATACCCCGGGACAGGACAAGAGACCCAGTACTTC
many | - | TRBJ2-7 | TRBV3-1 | CASSSPGDGIYEQYF | TGTGCCAGCAGCTCCCCAGGGGATGGGATCTACGAGCAGTACTTC
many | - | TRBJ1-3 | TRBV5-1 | CASSFEGGGNTIYF | TGCGCCAGCAGCTTTGAGGGAGGTGGAAACACCATATATTTT
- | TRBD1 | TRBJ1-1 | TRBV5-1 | CASSLGVQGKNTEAFF | TGCGCCAGCAGCTTAGGTGTACAGGGGAAGAACACTGAAGCTTTCTTT
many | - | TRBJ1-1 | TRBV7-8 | CASSNQVNTEAFF | TGTGCCAGCAGCAATCAGGTGAACACTGAAGCTTTCTTT
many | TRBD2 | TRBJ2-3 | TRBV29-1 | CSVGGAGGGTDTQYF | TGCAGCGTTGGGGGCGCGGGAGGGGGCACAGATACGCAGTATTTT
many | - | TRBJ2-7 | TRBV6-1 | CASRLTDYEQYF | TGTGCCAGCAGATTGACAGACTACGAGCAGTACTTC
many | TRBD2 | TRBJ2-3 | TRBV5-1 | CASSFLAGGPDTQYF | TGCGCCAGCAGCTTTTTAGCGGGAGGGCCAGATACGCAGTATTTT
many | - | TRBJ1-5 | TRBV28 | CASSPDMINQPQHF | TGTGCCAGCAGCCCGGACATGATCAATCAGCCCCAGCATTTT
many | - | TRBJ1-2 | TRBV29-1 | CSAGDRDYGYTF | TGCAGCGCGGGTGACAGAGACTATGGCTACACCTTC
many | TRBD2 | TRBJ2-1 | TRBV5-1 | CASSSLAGGREQFF | TGCGCCAGCAGCTCCCTAGCGGGAGGGCGTGAGCAGTTCTTC
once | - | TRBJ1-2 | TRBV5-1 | CASSPSGGMANYGYTF | TGCGCCAGCAGCCCAAGTGGGGGGATGGCTAACTATGGCTACACCTTC
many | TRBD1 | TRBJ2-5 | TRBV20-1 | CSAQGPQETQYF | TGCAGTGCACAGGGGCCCCAAGAGACCCAGTACTTC
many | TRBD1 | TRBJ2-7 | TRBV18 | CASSPGTGNFEQYF | TGTGCCAGCTCACCGGGGACAGGGAATTTCGAGCAGTACTTC
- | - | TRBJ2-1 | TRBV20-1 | CSASPPRGGYDEQFF | TGCAGTGCTAGTCCTCCGCGGGGTGGTTATGATGAGCAGTTCTTC
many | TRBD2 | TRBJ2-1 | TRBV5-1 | CASSLGRTSGRNHNEQFF | TGCGCCAGCAGCTTGGGCAGGACTAGCGGGAGGAACCACAATGAGCAGTTCTTC
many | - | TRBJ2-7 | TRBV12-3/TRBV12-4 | CASSLGLVEYEQYF | TGTGCCAGCAGTTTAGGGCTAGTCGAATACGAGCAGTACTTC
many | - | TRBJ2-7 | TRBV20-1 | CSARSGLSYEQYF | TGCAGTGCTAGAAGCGGGCTGAGCTACGAGCAGTACTTC
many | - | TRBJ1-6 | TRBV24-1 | CASAGRTAENSPLHF | TGTGCCAGCGCCGGTAGGACCGCCGAGAATTCACCCCTCCACTTT
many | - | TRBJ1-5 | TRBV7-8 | CASSLVPNSNQPQHF | TGTGCCAGCAGCTTAGTCCCGAATAGCAATCAGCCCCAGCATTTT
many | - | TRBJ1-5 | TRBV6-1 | CASSSEGRGQPQHF | TGTGCCAGCAGTAGTGAGGGGCGGGGTCAGCCCCAGCATTTT
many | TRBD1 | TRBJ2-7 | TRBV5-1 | CASSGQGADYEQYF | TGCGCCAGCAGCGGACAGGGGGCTGACTACGAGCAGTACTTC
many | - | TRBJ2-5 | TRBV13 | CASSLVGGASNFGTQYF | TGTGCCAGCAGCTTAGTGGGGGGCGCGAGTAACTTCGGGACCCAGTACTTC
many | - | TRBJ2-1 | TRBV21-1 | CASSPAIAGERYNEQFF | TGTGCCAGCAGCCCGGCCATAGCGGGAGAGAGGTACAATGAGCAGTTCTTC
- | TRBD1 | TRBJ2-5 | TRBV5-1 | CAISLGGQENQETQYF | TGCGCCATCAGCTTGGGGGGACAGGAAAACCAAGAGACCCAGTACTTC
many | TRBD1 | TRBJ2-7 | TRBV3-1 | CASSLTGTGDYEQYF | TGTGCCAGCAGCCTCACCGGGACAGGAGACTACGAGCAGTACTTC
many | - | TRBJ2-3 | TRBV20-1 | CSARTPSGTDTQYF | TGCAGTGCTCGAACACCTTCCGGCACAGATACGCAGTATTTT
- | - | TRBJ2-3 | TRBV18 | CASSPTTGAFNTQYF | TGTGCCAGCTCACCAACGACCGGGGCCTTCAATACGCAGTATTTT
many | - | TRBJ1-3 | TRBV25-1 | CASSDPGIGGNTIYF | TGTGCCAGCAGTGACCCAGGGATAGGAGGAAACACCATATATTTT
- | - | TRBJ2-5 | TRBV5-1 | CASSLVTSCSAQETQYF | TGCGCCAGCAGCTTGGTCACTAGCTGTAGTGCCCAAGAGACCCAGTACTTC
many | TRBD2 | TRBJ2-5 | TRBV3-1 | CASSLSAGGQETQYF | TGTGCCAGCAGTCTATCAGCGGGAGGGCAAGAGACCCAGTACTTC
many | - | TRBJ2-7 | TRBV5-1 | CASSLSTGAGEQYF | TGCGCCAGCAGCTTGTCAACGGGGGCGGGCGAGCAGTACTTC
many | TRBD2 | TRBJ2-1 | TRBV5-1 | CASSGTSVYNEQFF | TGCGCCAGCTCTGGGACTAGCGTTTACAATGAGCAGTTCTTC
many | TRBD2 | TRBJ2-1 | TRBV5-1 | CASSSGGVEFF | TGCGCCAGCAGCTCTGGGGGGGTGGAGTTCTTC
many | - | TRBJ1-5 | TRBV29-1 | CSVGGGGNQPQHF | TGCAGCGTTGGCGGGGGGGGCAATCAGCCCCAGCATTTT
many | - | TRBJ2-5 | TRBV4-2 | CASSQAAETQYF | TGTGCCAGCAGCCAAGCGGCAGAGACCCAGTACTTC
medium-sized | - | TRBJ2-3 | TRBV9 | CASSVEVDPLDTQYF | TGTGCCAGCAGCGTAGAGGTTGACCCACTGGATACGCAGTATTTT
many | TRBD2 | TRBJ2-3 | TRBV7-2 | CASSSPLAGVTDTQYF | TGTGCCAGCAGCTCGCCTCTAGCGGGAGTCACAGATACGCAGTATTTT
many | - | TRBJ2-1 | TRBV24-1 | CATSGRYPPNEQFF | TGTGCCACCAGCGGTCGATACCCTCCAAATGAGCAGTTCTTC
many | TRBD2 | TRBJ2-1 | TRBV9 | CASTSGGAYYNEQFF | TGTGCCAGCACTAGCGGGGGTGCTTATTACAATGAGCAGTTCTTC